This is a list of T cell receptor beta chains from one sample in a study of T cells in Graves' hyperthyroidism and ophthalmopathy. TCRdb processed the multiplex PCR reads anew with MiXCR; each CDR3 protein has one entry. The sample holds roughly 720,000 distinct CDR3 sequences, approximately 15% seen once. Sequencing used blood. The receptors come from a man aged 45-65 years with Graves' hyperthyroidism. CDR3s include the opening cysteine and the closing phenylalanine or tryptophan. The D gene is left open where the match is weak. Expanded clones get a size class; other rows say once, few or many, or leave the size out.

d_gene: -; j_gene: TRBJ1-1; abundance: -; v_gene: TRBV30; CDR3nt: TGTGCCTGGAGTTCATTGGGTATTGAAGCTTTCTTT; CDR3aa: CAWSSLGIEAFF
d_gene: -; j_gene: TRBJ1-5; abundance: many; v_gene: TRBV28; CDR3nt: TGTGCCAGCAGCCGTCCCACGGCAGGGGACAATCAGCCCCAGCATTTT; CDR3aa: CASSRPTAGDNQPQHF
d_gene: TRBD2; j_gene: TRBJ2-3; abundance: few; v_gene: TRBV9; CDR3nt: TGTGCCAGCAGTCCAAGCGGGAGAGAGGGCACAGATACGCAGTATTTT; CDR3aa: CASSPSGREGTDTQYF
d_gene: -; j_gene: TRBJ1-6; abundance: few; v_gene: TRBV27; CDR3nt: TGTGCCAGCAGTAGGCCAACTTATAATTCACCCCTCCACTTT; CDR3aa: CASSRPTYNSPLHF
d_gene: TRBD2; j_gene: TRBJ2-3; abundance: many; v_gene: TRBV12-3/TRBV12-4; CDR3nt: TGTGCCAGCAGTTTAGCGGGAGGGGAAGATACGCAGTATTTT; CDR3aa: CASSLAGGEDTQYF
d_gene: -; j_gene: TRBJ2-7; abundance: many; v_gene: TRBV10-3; CDR3nt: TGTGCCATCAGACCGGGACCCCCCGCGGGTGTCTACGAGCAGTACTTC; CDR3aa: CAIRPGPPAGVYEQYF
d_gene: -; j_gene: TRBJ2-3; abundance: -; v_gene: TRBV7-6; CDR3nt: TGTGCCAGCAGCGCCCTGAAGCCAGATACGCAGTATTTT; CDR3aa: CASSALKPDTQYF
d_gene: -; j_gene: TRBJ1-1; abundance: few; v_gene: TRBV6-2/TRBV6-3; CDR3nt: TGTGCCAGCAAGTTGTGGGAGTTGAACACTGAAGCTTTCTTT; CDR3aa: CASKLWELNTEAFF
d_gene: TRBD2; j_gene: TRBJ2-3; abundance: many; v_gene: TRBV20-1; CDR3nt: TGCAGTGCTAGTCCGGGACTAGAAGCTGATACGCAGTATTTT; CDR3aa: CSASPGLEADTQYF
d_gene: TRBD1; j_gene: TRBJ2-4; abundance: -; v_gene: TRBV29-1; CDR3nt: TGCAGCGTGACCGGGACAGGGGGCCCAAACATTCAGTACTTC; CDR3aa: CSVTGTGGPNIQYF
d_gene: -; j_gene: TRBJ1-1; abundance: -; v_gene: TRBV6-2/TRBV6-3; CDR3nt: TGTGCCAGCAGTTACTCGATGCCAGGGAAAGCTTTCTTT; CDR3aa: CASSYSMPGKAFF
d_gene: TRBD2; j_gene: TRBJ2-1; abundance: many; v_gene: TRBV7-2; CDR3nt: TGTGCCAGCAGCTTAGACAAGGGACTAGCGCCGAGCTCCTACAATGAGCAGTTCTTC; CDR3aa: CASSLDKGLAPSSYNEQFF
d_gene: -; j_gene: TRBJ1-1; abundance: few; v_gene: TRBV5-5; CDR3nt: TGTGCCAGCAGCTTGTCATTTGGGGGACTGAACACTGAAGCTTTCTTT; CDR3aa: CASSLSFGGLNTEAFF
d_gene: TRBD1; j_gene: TRBJ2-7; abundance: -; v_gene: TRBV19; CDR3nt: TGTGCCAGTAGTGTTGAGACAGGGGGTCCCTACGAGCAGTACTTC; CDR3aa: CASSVETGGPYEQYF
d_gene: -; j_gene: TRBJ1-2; abundance: few; v_gene: TRBV27; CDR3nt: TGTGCCAGCAGTCCCCGAGGTTTGGGGGCGCGCAACTATGGCTACACCTTC; CDR3aa: CASSPRGLGARNYGYTF
d_gene: -; j_gene: TRBJ2-7; abundance: -; v_gene: TRBV4-1; CDR3nt: TGCGCCAGCAGCCCCGTGCTAAGGAACGAGCAGTACTTC; CDR3aa: CASSPVLRNEQYF
d_gene: -; j_gene: TRBJ2-7; abundance: -; v_gene: TRBV19; CDR3nt: TGTGCCAGTAGTATGGGTAGCGGAGTCTACGAGCAGTACTTC; CDR3aa: CASSMGSGVYEQYF
d_gene: TRBD2; j_gene: TRBJ2-1; abundance: many; v_gene: TRBV29-1; CDR3nt: TGCAGCGTTGAGCGCTCCGGGACTAGCGGGAGAGGTGAGCAGTTCTTC; CDR3aa: CSVERSGTSGRGEQFF
d_gene: -; j_gene: TRBJ1-5; abundance: few; v_gene: TRBV12-3/TRBV12-4; CDR3nt: TGTGCCAGCAGCCTACAGGGAACTAGCAATCAGCCCCAGCATTTT; CDR3aa: CASSLQGTSNQPQHF
d_gene: -; j_gene: TRBJ2-2; abundance: many; v_gene: TRBV7-2; CDR3nt: TGTGCCAGCAGACCGAGTAGCCGGGGGTCGAACACCGGGGAGCTGTTTTTT; CDR3aa: CASRPSSRGSNTGELFF
d_gene: -; j_gene: TRBJ1-5; abundance: few; v_gene: TRBV5-6; CDR3nt: TGTGCCAGCAGCTTGGGTGGCTCAGAAGGTGAGCCCCAGCATTTT; CDR3aa: CASSLGGSEGEPQHF
d_gene: TRBD1; j_gene: TRBJ2-7; abundance: many; v_gene: TRBV7-2; CDR3nt: TGTGCCAGCAGCTTAGGACAGGGCCTCTACGAGCAGTACTTC; CDR3aa: CASSLGQGLYEQYF
d_gene: -; j_gene: TRBJ2-6; abundance: many; v_gene: TRBV12-3/TRBV12-4; CDR3nt: TGTGCCAGCAGCTACCCCGGCCACCTCTCTGGGGCCAACGTCCTGACTTTC; CDR3aa: CASSYPGHLSGANVLTF
d_gene: -; j_gene: TRBJ2-1; abundance: -; v_gene: TRBV12-3/TRBV12-4; CDR3nt: TGTGCCGGCAGTCCTCTAGCAAACACCTACAATGAGCAGTTCTTC; CDR3aa: CAGSPLANTYNEQFF
d_gene: TRBD1; j_gene: TRBJ1-1; abundance: many; v_gene: TRBV6-1; CDR3nt: TGTGCCAGCAGTTCGACAGGGCCCCACACTGAAGCTTTCTTT; CDR3aa: CASSSTGPHTEAFF
d_gene: TRBD1; j_gene: TRBJ1-5; abundance: few; v_gene: TRBV7-9; CDR3nt: TGTGCCGGCTCACGGACAGGGCTAAATCAGCCCCAGCATTTT; CDR3aa: CAGSRTGLNQPQHF
d_gene: -; j_gene: TRBJ1-2; abundance: many; v_gene: TRBV28; CDR3nt: TGTGCCAGCAGTTTATGGTCGGCGGGAACTCTACGCTATGGCTACACCTTC; CDR3aa: CASSLWSAGTLRYGYTF
d_gene: -; j_gene: TRBJ1-2; abundance: many; v_gene: TRBV11-2; CDR3nt: TGTGCCAGCAGCTTAGAGACTCTCTATGGCTACACCTTC; CDR3aa: CASSLETLYGYTF
d_gene: TRBD2; j_gene: TRBJ2-1; abundance: few; v_gene: TRBV5-1; CDR3nt: TGCGCCAGCAGCTTGCCTAGCGGGAGTGTTGGGGAGCAGTTCTTC; CDR3aa: CASSLPSGSVGEQFF
d_gene: TRBD2; j_gene: TRBJ2-7; abundance: many; v_gene: TRBV5-1; CDR3nt: TGCGCCAGCAGCTTGGAGCGGGACTTCGACGAGCAGTACTTC; CDR3aa: CASSLERDFDEQYF
d_gene: -; j_gene: TRBJ2-1; abundance: many; v_gene: TRBV11-1; CDR3nt: TGTGCCAGCAGCTTAAAACCTGACTCCTACAATGAGCAGTTCTTC; CDR3aa: CASSLKPDSYNEQFF
d_gene: TRBD2; j_gene: TRBJ2-3; abundance: many; v_gene: TRBV12-5; CDR3nt: TGTGCTAGTGGTTGGGCCGCGGGAGTCACAGATACGCAGTATTTT; CDR3aa: CASGWAAGVTDTQYF
d_gene: TRBD2; j_gene: TRBJ2-1; abundance: -; v_gene: TRBV7-2; CDR3nt: TGTGCCAGCAGCCCGACTAGCGGGAGTGGGAACAATGAGCAGTTCTTC; CDR3aa: CASSPTSGSGNNEQFF
d_gene: TRBD1; j_gene: TRBJ1-2; abundance: many; v_gene: TRBV6-5; CDR3nt: TGTGCCAGCAGTTACGACAGGGTTGTCGGTGGCTACACCTTC; CDR3aa: CASSYDRVVGGYTF
d_gene: -; j_gene: TRBJ2-7; abundance: many; v_gene: TRBV27; CDR3nt: TGTGCCAGCAGCCCCTTGGGGGGAGGCGACGAGCAGTACTTC; CDR3aa: CASSPLGGGDEQYF
d_gene: -; j_gene: TRBJ1-2; abundance: many; v_gene: TRBV2; CDR3nt: TGTGCCAGCACTGGGGTGGTGGGCTTGTACTATGGCTACACCTTC; CDR3aa: CASTGVVGLYYGYTF
d_gene: -; j_gene: TRBJ2-7; abundance: many; v_gene: TRBV28; CDR3nt: TGTGCCAGCAGCCGGGACTCAGGAGGCCACGAGCAGTACTTC; CDR3aa: CASSRDSGGHEQYF
d_gene: TRBD1; j_gene: TRBJ1-1; abundance: -; v_gene: TRBV7-6; CDR3nt: TGTGCCAGCAGCCTTGGACAGGGATGGAGAACTGAAGCTTTCTTT; CDR3aa: CASSLGQGWRTEAFF
d_gene: -; j_gene: TRBJ1-2; abundance: few; v_gene: TRBV6-5; CDR3nt: TGTGCCAGCAGTTACTCAAACCCCAGGCACTATGGCTACACCTTC; CDR3aa: CASSYSNPRHYGYTF
d_gene: TRBD2; j_gene: TRBJ2-5; abundance: once; v_gene: TRBV7-8; CDR3nt: TGTGCCAGCAGCTTTCTTAGCGGGGAACGAGAGACCCAGTACTTC; CDR3aa: CASSFLSGERETQYF
d_gene: -; j_gene: TRBJ2-7; abundance: few; v_gene: TRBV7-2; CDR3nt: TGTGCCAGCAGCTTAGTAGGCAGGGGAAGCGAGCAGTACTTC; CDR3aa: CASSLVGRGSEQYF
d_gene: -; j_gene: TRBJ1-2; abundance: many; v_gene: TRBV14; CDR3nt: TGTGCCAGCAGCCCTTACAGGGAGAAGGCTAACTATGGCTACACCTTC; CDR3aa: CASSPYREKANYGYTF
d_gene: -; j_gene: TRBJ2-3; abundance: -; v_gene: TRBV11-2; CDR3nt: TGTGCCAGCAGCTTAAGTCTAGTCAGCACAGATACGCAGTATTTT; CDR3aa: CASSLSLVSTDTQYF
d_gene: -; j_gene: TRBJ2-3; abundance: few; v_gene: TRBV9; CDR3nt: TGTGCCAGCAGCGTAGATGGGGGGCCAATGTCAGATACGCAGTATTTT; CDR3aa: CASSVDGGPMSDTQYF
d_gene: TRBD2; j_gene: TRBJ2-1; abundance: many; v_gene: TRBV5-1; CDR3nt: TGCGCCAGCAGCTTGGAGGGTGCGGGAGGGGACAATGAGCAGTTCTTC; CDR3aa: CASSLEGAGGDNEQFF
d_gene: -; j_gene: TRBJ1-5; abundance: -; v_gene: TRBV24-1; CDR3nt: TGTGCCACCAGTGATTCAGGAAGGGTGGCTCAGCCCCAGCATTTT; CDR3aa: CATSDSGRVAQPQHF
d_gene: TRBD2; j_gene: TRBJ2-1; abundance: once; v_gene: TRBV14; CDR3nt: TGTGCCAGCAGCCAAGGCACCGGGACTAGCCAATTCTTC; CDR3aa: CASSQGTGTSQFF
d_gene: TRBD2; j_gene: TRBJ2-5; abundance: many; v_gene: TRBV7-9; CDR3nt: TGTGCCAGCAGCCTAGCGGCACCTATCATCCGGGCCCAGTACTTC; CDR3aa: CASSLAAPIIRAQYF
d_gene: -; j_gene: TRBJ2-7; abundance: -; v_gene: TRBV4-2; CDR3nt: TGTGCCAGCAGCCAAGAGGCGATTGGGTATCAGGACTCGACCGAGCAGTACTTC; CDR3aa: CASSQEAIGYQDSTEQYF
d_gene: TRBD2; j_gene: TRBJ2-5; abundance: many; v_gene: TRBV28; CDR3nt: TGTGCCAGCAGTTTATCGGCTAGCGGGACCCAAGAGACCCAGTACTTC; CDR3aa: CASSLSASGTQETQYF
d_gene: TRBD1; j_gene: TRBJ1-5; abundance: -; v_gene: TRBV19; CDR3nt: TGTGCCAGTAGGGGACAGGGTGATTTGGGCAATCAGCCCCAGCATTTT; CDR3aa: CASRGQGDLGNQPQHF
d_gene: TRBD1; j_gene: TRBJ2-5; abundance: many; v_gene: TRBV7-2; CDR3nt: TGTGCCAGCAGCCCAATAATCCGGGACAGGGTTCTAGAGACCCAGTACTTC; CDR3aa: CASSPIIRDRVLETQYF
d_gene: TRBD1; j_gene: TRBJ2-2; abundance: -; v_gene: TRBV11-3; CDR3nt: TGTGCCAGCAGACAGGGGGCCGCCGGGGAGCTGTTTTTT; CDR3aa: CASRQGAAGELFF
d_gene: -; j_gene: TRBJ1-5; abundance: many; v_gene: TRBV2; CDR3nt: TGTGCCAGCAAAACAGGACGGGGAGAGTTCAATCAGCCCCAGCATTTT; CDR3aa: CASKTGRGEFNQPQHF
d_gene: TRBD2; j_gene: TRBJ2-1; abundance: many; v_gene: TRBV6-1; CDR3nt: TGTGCCAGCAGTTCCGGGACTAGCGTCAATGAGCAGTTCTTC; CDR3aa: CASSSGTSVNEQFF
d_gene: -; j_gene: TRBJ2-2; abundance: -; v_gene: TRBV20-1; CDR3nt: TGCAGTGCTAGAGATCTATTCCCCCCCCCAAGGACCGGGGAGCTGTTTTTT; CDR3aa: CSARDLFPPPRTGELFF
d_gene: -; j_gene: TRBJ2-2; abundance: many; v_gene: TRBV28; CDR3nt: TGTGCCAGCAATTCTGGATTATCCACCACCGGGGAGCTGTTTTTT; CDR3aa: CASNSGLSTTGELFF
d_gene: -; j_gene: TRBJ1-3; abundance: -; v_gene: TRBV10-1; CDR3nt: TGCGCCAGCAGTGATGATTCCTCTGGAAACACCATATATTTT; CDR3aa: CASSDDSSGNTIYF
d_gene: -; j_gene: TRBJ1-2; abundance: many; v_gene: TRBV12-3/TRBV12-4; CDR3nt: TGTGCCAGCAGTGCCCGACAGGTAGAAGGCTACACCTTC; CDR3aa: CASSARQVEGYTF